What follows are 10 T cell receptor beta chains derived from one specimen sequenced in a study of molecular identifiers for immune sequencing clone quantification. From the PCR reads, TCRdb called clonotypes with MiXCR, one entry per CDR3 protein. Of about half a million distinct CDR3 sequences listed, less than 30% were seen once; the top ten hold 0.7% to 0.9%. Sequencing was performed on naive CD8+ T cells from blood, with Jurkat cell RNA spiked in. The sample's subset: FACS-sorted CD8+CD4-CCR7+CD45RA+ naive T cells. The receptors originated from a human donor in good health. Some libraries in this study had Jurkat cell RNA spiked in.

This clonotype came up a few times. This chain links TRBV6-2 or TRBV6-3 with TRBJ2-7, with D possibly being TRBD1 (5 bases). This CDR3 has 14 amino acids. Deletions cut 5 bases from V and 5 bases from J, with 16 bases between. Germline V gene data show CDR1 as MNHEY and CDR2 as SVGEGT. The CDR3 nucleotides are TGTGCCAGCAGTAGGGGCTCCGGGCTCCACGAGCAGTACTTC. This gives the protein CASSRGSGLHEQYF.

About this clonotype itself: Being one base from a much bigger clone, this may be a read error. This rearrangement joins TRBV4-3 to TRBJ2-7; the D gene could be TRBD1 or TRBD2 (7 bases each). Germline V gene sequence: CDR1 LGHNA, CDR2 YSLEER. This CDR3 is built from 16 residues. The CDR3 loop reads CASSQDSRGGGDEQCF. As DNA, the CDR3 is TGCGCCAGCAGCCAAGACTCCAGGGGAGGGGGCGACGAGCAGTGCTTC.

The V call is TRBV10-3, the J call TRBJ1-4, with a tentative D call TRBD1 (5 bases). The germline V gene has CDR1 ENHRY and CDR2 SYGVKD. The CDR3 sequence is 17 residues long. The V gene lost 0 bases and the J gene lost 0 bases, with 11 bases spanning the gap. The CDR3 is CAISESRPGTTNEKLFF. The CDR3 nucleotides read TGTGCCATCAGTGAGTCCCGCCCAGGGACAACTAATGAAAAACTGTTTTTT.

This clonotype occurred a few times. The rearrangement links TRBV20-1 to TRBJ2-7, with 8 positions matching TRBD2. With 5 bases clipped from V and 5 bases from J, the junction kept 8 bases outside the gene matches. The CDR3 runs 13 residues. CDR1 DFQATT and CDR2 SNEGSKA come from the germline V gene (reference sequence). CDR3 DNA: TGCAGTGCTGACTACGGGACTAGTGACGAGCAGTACTTC. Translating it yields CSADYGTSDEQYF.

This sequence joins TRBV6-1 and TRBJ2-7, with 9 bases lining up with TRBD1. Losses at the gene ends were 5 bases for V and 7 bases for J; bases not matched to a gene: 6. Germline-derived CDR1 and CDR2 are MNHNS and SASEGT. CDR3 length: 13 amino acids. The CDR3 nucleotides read TGTGCCAGCAGTTCTGGACAGGGGTGGGAGCAGTACTTC. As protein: CASSSGQGWEQYF.

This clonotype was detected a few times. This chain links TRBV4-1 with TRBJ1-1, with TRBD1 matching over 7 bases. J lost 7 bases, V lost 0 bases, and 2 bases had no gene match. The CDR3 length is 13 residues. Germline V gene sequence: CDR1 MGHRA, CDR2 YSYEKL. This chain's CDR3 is CASSQDRTGEAFF. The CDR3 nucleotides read TGCGCCAGCAGCCAAGATAGGACAGGTGAAGCTTTCTTT.

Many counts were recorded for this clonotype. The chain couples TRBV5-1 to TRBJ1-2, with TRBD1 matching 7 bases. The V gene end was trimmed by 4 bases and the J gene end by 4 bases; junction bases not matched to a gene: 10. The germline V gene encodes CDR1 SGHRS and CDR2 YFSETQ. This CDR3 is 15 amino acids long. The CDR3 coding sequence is TGCGCCAGCAGCATCCGGACAGGAGAGCTCTATGGCTACACCTTC. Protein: CASSIRTGELYGYTF.

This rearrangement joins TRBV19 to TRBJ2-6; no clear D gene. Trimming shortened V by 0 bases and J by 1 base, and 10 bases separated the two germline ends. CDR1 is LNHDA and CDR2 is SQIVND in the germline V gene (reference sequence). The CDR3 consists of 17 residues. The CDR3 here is CASSIDRWGSGANVLTF. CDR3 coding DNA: TGTGCCAGTAGTATAGATCGGTGGGGATCTGGGGCCAACGTCCTGACTTTC.

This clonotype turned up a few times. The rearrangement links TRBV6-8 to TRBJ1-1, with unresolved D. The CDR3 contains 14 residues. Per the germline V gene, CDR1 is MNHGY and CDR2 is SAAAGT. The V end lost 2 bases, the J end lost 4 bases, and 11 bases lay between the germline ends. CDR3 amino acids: CASSYLRGFTEAFF. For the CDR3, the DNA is TGTGCCAGCAGTTACCTCCGGGGTTTCACTGAAGCTTTCTTT.

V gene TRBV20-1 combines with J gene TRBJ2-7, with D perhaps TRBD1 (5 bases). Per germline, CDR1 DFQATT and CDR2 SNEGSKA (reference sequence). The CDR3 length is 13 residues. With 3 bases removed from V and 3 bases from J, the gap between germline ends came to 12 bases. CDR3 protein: CSARAQDSYEQYF. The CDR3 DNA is TGCAGTGCTAGGGCTCAAGACAGCTACGAGCAGTACTTC.